The 8 T cell receptor beta chains below come from one sample, sequenced in a study of spatial heterogeneity in lung cancer. Each CDR3 protein gets one entry after TCRdb re-called the 5' RACE reads with MiXCR. The table has 39,000 or so distinct CDR3 sequences, about 11% seen once. Documented time point: blood at routine non-recurrence follow-up after resection. Material: PBMCs, obtained at follow-up. Every receptor here comes from a female donor with early-stage non-small cell lung cancer.

This clonotype was detected many times. This chain connects TRBV27 to TRBJ2-7; 7 nucleotides align to TRBD2. Unmatched junction bases numbered 9, after V lost 5 bases and J lost 2 bases. This CDR3 is 15 amino acids long. CDR1 is MNHEY and CDR2 is SMNVEV in the germline V gene (reference sequence). The CDR3 nucleotides are TGTGCCAGCAGTCCCTTCGGGGGGATCGCCTACGAGCAGTACTTC. Translated: CASSPFGGIAYEQYF.

This clonotype was detected once. The chain links TRBV12-3 or TRBV12-4 to TRBJ2-2; 8 positions match TRBD1. V dropped 3 bases and J dropped 6; count of bases not matched to a gene: 3. The CDR3 covers 14 residues. This CDR3 is CASSFQGAAGELFF. CDR3 DNA sequence: TGTGCCAGCAGTTTCCAGGGGGCGGCCGGGGAGCTGTTTTTT.

This clonotype was observed once. The rearrangement links TRBV3-1 to TRBJ2-7; 7 positions match TRBD1. There are 14 residues in the CDR3. Germline V CDR1 and CDR2: LGHDT, YNNKEL (reference sequence). The ends lost 8 bases at V and 8 bases at J; junction bases unmatched: 15. CDR3 nucleotides: TGTGCCAGCGGGGAACAGGGGTTCCCTTACCAGCAGTACTTC. Translation gives CASGEQGFPYQQYF.

This clonotype was picked up many times. In nucleotides, the CDR3 is TGCGCCAGCAGCCGGGAGTTGTACTACGAGCAGTACTTC. Translating gives CASSRELYYEQYF. V and J are TRBV4-3 and TRBJ2-7; the D gene is possibly TRBD2 (5 bases). The CDR3 runs 13 residues. CDR1 LGHNA and CDR2 YSLEER come from the germline V gene. V gave up 4 bases and J gave up 3 bases, with 10 bases separating them.

This clonotype has at least ten counts. V is TRBV3-1 and J is TRBJ1-2; D unresolved. Germline V CDR1 and CDR2: LGHDT, YNNKEL (reference sequence). The CDR3 totals 12 residues. Deletions cut 6 bases from V and 0 bases from J, with 5 bases between. This CDR3 is CASRRANYGYTF. In nucleotides, the CDR3 is TGTGCCAGCAGGAGAGCTAACTATGGCTACACCTTC.

This clonotype has at least ten counts. The chain employs TRBV7-6 and TRBJ1-1, with 7 bases that match TRBD1. The trim removed 1 base at V and 3 bases at J, leaving 5 bases unmatched. Germline CDR1 reads SGHVS; CDR2 reads FNYEAQ. This CDR3 comprises 15 residues. The CDR3 here is CASSLGTGVDTEAFF. CDR3 sequence (DNA): TGTGCCAGCAGCTTAGGCACAGGGGTGGACACTGAAGCTTTCTTT.

The V gene is TRBV20-1, the J gene TRBJ2-7, with TRBD1 identical over 7 bases. The V gene end was trimmed by 0 bases and the J gene end by 2 bases; junction bases not matched to a gene: 7. CDR1 DFQATT and CDR2 SNEGSKA come from the germline V gene (reference sequence). This CDR3 contains 15 residues. CDR3 coding DNA: TGCAGTGCTAGAGATCGTACAGGGGACCCCTACGAGCAGTACTTC. Its protein is CSARDRTGDPYEQYF.

J is TRBJ2-7 and V is TRBV20-1, with 7 positions matching TRBD1. Germline V lookup: CDR1 DFQATT, CDR2 SNEGSKA (reference sequence). The CDR3 contains 15 residues. The trim removed 6 bases at V and 0 bases at J, leaving 11 bases unmatched. CDR3 sequence: CSAPRQGYGSYEQYF. CDR3 nucleotide sequence: TGCAGTGCCCCCCGACAGGGTTACGGCTCCTACGAGCAGTACTTC.